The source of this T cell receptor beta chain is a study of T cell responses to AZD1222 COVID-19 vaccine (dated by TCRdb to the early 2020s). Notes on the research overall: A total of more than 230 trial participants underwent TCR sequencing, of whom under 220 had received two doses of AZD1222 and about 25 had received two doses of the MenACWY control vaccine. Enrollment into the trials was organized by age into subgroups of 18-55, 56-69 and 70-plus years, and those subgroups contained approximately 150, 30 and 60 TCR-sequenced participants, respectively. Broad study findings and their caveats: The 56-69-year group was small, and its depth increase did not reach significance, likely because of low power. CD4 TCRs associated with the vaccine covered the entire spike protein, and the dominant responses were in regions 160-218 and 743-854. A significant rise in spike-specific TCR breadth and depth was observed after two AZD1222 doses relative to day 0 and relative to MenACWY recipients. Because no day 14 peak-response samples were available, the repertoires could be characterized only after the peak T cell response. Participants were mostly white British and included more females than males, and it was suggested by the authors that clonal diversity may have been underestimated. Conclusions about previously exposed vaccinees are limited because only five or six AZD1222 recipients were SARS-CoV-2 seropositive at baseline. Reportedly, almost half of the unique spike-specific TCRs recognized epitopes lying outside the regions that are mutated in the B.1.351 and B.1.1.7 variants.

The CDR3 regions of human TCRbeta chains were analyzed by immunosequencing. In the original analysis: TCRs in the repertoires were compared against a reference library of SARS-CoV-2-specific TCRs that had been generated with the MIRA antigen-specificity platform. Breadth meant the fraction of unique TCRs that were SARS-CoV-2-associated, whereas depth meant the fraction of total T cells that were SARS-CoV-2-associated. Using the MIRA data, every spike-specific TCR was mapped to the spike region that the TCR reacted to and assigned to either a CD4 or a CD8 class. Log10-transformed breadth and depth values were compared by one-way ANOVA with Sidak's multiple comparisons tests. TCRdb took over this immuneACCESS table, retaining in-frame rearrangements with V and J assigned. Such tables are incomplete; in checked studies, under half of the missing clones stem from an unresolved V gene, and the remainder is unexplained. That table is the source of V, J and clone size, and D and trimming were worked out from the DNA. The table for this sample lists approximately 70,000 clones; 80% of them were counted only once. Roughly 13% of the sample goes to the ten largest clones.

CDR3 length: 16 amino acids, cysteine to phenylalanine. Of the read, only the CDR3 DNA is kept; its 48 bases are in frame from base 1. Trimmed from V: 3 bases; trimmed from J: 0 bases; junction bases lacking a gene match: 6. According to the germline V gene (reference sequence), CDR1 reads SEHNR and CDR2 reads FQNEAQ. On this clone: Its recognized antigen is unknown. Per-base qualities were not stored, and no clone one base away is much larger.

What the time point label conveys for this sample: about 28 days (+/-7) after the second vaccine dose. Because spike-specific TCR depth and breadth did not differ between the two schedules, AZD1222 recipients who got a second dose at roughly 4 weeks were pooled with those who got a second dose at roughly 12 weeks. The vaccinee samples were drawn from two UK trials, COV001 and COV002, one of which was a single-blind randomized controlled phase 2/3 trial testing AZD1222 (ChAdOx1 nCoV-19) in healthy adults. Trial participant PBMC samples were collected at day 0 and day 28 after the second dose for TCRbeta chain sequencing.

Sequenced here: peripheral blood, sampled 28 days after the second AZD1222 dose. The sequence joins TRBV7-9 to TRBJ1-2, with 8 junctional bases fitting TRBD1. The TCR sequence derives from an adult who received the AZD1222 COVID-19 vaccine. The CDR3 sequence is CASSFTATGANYGYTF. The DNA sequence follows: TGTGCCAGCAGCTTTACGGCGACAGGGGCTAACTATGGCTACACCTTC.